The 25 T cell receptor beta chains below were found in one sample sequenced in a study of blood T cell repertoires in COVID-19. Data came from immunoSEQ multiplex PCR; TCRdb stores just in-frame clones and leaves some out. The sample includes some 150,000 clones, 65% to 90% seen only once; the top ten take approximately 3.5%. The sample taken for sequencing was peripheral blood. These receptors were collected from a man between 65 and 85 years old with acute or convalescent COVID-19.

The CDR3 region has the DNA TGTGCCAGCGGGAGGGACGAGCAGTACTTC. Amino acid sequence: CASGRDEQYF. The V gene is TRBV28, the J gene TRBJ2-7; the match to TRBD2 covers 7 bases. Trimming cost V 8 bases and J 5 bases; bases outside gene matches: 0. CDR3 size: 10 residues. From germline, CDR1 is MDHEN and CDR2 SYDVKM.

The chain uses TRBV28 and TRBJ1-3; tentatively, D is TRBD1 (6 bases). The CDR3 is 15 amino acids. From germline, CDR1 is MDHEN and CDR2 SYDVKM. Trimming left V 6 bases short and J 2 bases short, with 14 bases between. DNA for the CDR3: TGTGCCAGCAGCCCCTTAGACAGGACTGGAAACACCATATATTTT. Amino acid sequence: CASSPLDRTGNTIYF. The full variable domain, its missing parts supplied by reference TRBV28 and TRBJ1-3, is DVKVTQSSRYLVKRTGEKVFLECVQDMDHENMFWYRQDPGLGLRLIYFSYDVKMKEKGDIPEGYSVSREKKERFSLILESASTNQTSMYLCASSPLDRTGNTIYFGEGSWLTVV.

The V gene is TRBV5-5, the J gene TRBJ1-5; 8 nucleotides match TRBD1. The germline CDR1 and CDR2 sequences are SGHKS and YYEKEE (reference sequence). CDR3 length equals 15 residues. The V segment lost 4 bases and the J segment 3 bases; nucleotides outside the gene matches: 6. The CDR3 DNA follows: TGTGCCAGCAGCCCTGGGGACAGGCTCAATCAGCCCCAGCATTTT. It translates to CASSPGDRLNQPQHF.

The rearrangement joins TRBV6-2 or TRBV6-3 to TRBJ2-2; 12 nucleotides align to TRBD1. Germline V gene lookup returns CDR1 MNHEY and CDR2 SVGEGT. This CDR3 is built from 18 residues. V trimming: 2 bases; J trimming: 3 bases; junction bases outside the gene matches: 7. The CDR3 sequence: CASSYRLGQGADTGELFF. Here the CDR3 DNA reads TGTGCCAGCAGTTACCGCTTGGGACAGGGGGCAGACACCGGGGAGCTGTTTTTT.

This chain uses TRBV7-8 with TRBJ1-1; TRBD1 matches at 10 bases. CDR1 is SGHVS and CDR2 is FQNEAQ in the germline V gene. This CDR3 has 16 residues. Losses at the gene ends were 4 bases for V and 4 bases for J; bases not matched to a gene: 9. The DNA of the CDR3 is TGTGCCAGCAGCTCACCGGGACAGGGGAGATCCACTGAAGCTTTCTTT. Residues: CASSSPGQGRSTEAFF.

This rearrangement joins TRBV29-1 to TRBJ2-1; D is ambiguous. In germline, CDR1 is SQVTM, CDR2 ANQGSEA. The CDR3 totals 15 residues. The V and J ends lost 3 bases and 6 bases respectively, with 18 bases between them. CDR3 protein: CSVEAVAVPSNEQFF. As DNA, the CDR3 is TGCAGCGTTGAGGCGGTCGCGGTCCCAAGCAATGAGCAGTTCTTC.

The chain is built from TRBV3-1 (or the pseudogene TRBV3-2) and TRBJ2-5; TRBD2 matches 11 bases. CDR1 and CDR2 from the germline V gene are LGHDT and YNNKEL (reference sequence). The trim removed 3 bases at V and 2 bases at J, leaving 5 bases unmatched. This CDR3 comprises 16 residues. The chain's CDR3 is CASSHETSGTQETQYF. In DNA form, the CDR3 reads TGTGCCAGCAGCCACGAGACTAGCGGGACTCAAGAGACCCAGTACTTC.

V usage is TRBV6-2 or TRBV6-3 and J usage is TRBJ2-7, with D hard to call. In germline, CDR1 is MNHEY, CDR2 SVGEGT. The CDR3 is 11 residues long. The V gene lost 5 bases and the J gene lost 3 bases, with 5 bases spanning the gap. CDR3 bases: TGTGCCAGCAGTCACAACTACGAGCAGTACTTC. It is translated as CASSHNYEQYF.

There are many counts of this clone. The V and J genes are TRBV5-6 and TRBJ2-1, with D maybe TRBD1 (6 bases). The CDR3 runs 13 residues. Germline V lookup: CDR1 SGHDT, CDR2 YYEEEE. Trimming pared 5 bases from V and 6 bases from J, leaving 12 bases between. CDR3 sequence (DNA): TGTGCCAGCAGTTCACAGGGTCCCAATGAGCAGTTCTTC. Translation: CASSSQGPNEQFF.

V usage is TRBV12-3 or TRBV12-4 and J usage is TRBJ1-1, with 7 bases matching TRBD1. The CDR3 runs to 13 residues. Germline trimming cut 4 bases from V and 3 bases from J; bases unmatched to any gene: 2. The CDR3 sequence: CASSSDRDTEAFF. The CDR3 nucleotides are TGTGCCAGCAGTTCAGACAGGGACACTGAAGCTTTCTTT.

The J gene is TRBJ2-3, the V gene TRBV14; 8 nucleotides agree with TRBD2. Germline loops: CDR1 SGHDN, CDR2 FVKESK. The CDR3 is 16 amino acids. The junction had 12 bases not matched to a gene; V was cut back by 4 bases and J by 6 bases. CDR3 DNA: TGTGCCAGCAGCCCCCTTGTCGAGCGGGAGTCCGATACGCAGTATTTT. This translates into CASSPLVERESDTQYF.

V and J are TRBV6-5 and TRBJ1-4; D possibly corresponds to TRBD1 (6 bases). Germline CDR1 MNHEY, CDR2 SVGAGI. Trimming stripped 0 bases from V and 6 bases from J, with 8 bases between. The length of the CDR3 is 14 residues. The CDR3 sequence is CASSYSWTDEKLFF. CDR3 nucleotides: TGTGCCAGCAGTTACTCGTGGACAGATGAAAAACTGTTTTTT.

The chain uses TRBV14 and TRBJ2-1; D gene uncertain. Trimming took 0 bases from V and 12 from J, leaving 12 bases between them. CDR1 is SGHDN and CDR2 is FVKESK in the germline V gene. This CDR3 contains 13 residues. CDR3 protein: CASSQDTQSRQFF. CDR3 bases: TGTGCCAGCAGCCAAGATACCCAGTCTCGGCAGTTCTTC.

The V call is TRBV7-8, the J call TRBJ2-6; D call uncertain. Germline values: CDR1 SGHVS, CDR2 FQNEAQ. Trimming stripped 1 base from V and 0 bases from J, with 13 bases between. The CDR3 contains 18 residues. The CDR3 protein is CASSLGSKASSGANVLTF. The CDR3 DNA follows: TGTGCCAGCAGCTTAGGGTCCAAAGCTAGCTCTGGGGCCAACGTCCTGACTTTC.

This clone was detected once. CDR3 region: CASSPGTRLYNEQFF. CDR3 sequence (DNA): TGTGCCAGCAGCCCCGGGACACGTTTATACAATGAGCAGTTCTTC. The chain carries TRBV5-4 and TRBJ2-1, with D perhaps TRBD1 (6 bases). The CDR3 is made up of 15 amino acids. Germline CDR1 is SGHNT and CDR2 is YYREEE (reference sequence). V lost 4 bases and J 4 bases, leaving 15 bases between the germline ends.

The rearrangement links TRBV7-2 to TRBJ2-7, with 7 nucleotides matching TRBD1. The CDR3 is made up of 14 amino acids. J lost 4 bases, V lost 5 bases, and 8 bases had no gene match. Germline V gene sequence: CDR1 SGHTA, CDR2 FQGNSA. CDR3 in amino acids: CASSTRQGRYEQYF. The CDR3 DNA reads as TGTGCCAGCAGCACTCGACAGGGAAGGTACGAGCAGTACTTC.

The table lists this clone with a count of one. This chain links TRBV28 with TRBJ1-6; 7 bases match TRBD1. V lost 2 bases and J lost 10; bases outside the gene matches: 11. The CDR3 extends over 16 amino acids. Per the germline V gene, CDR1 is MDHEN and CDR2 is SYDVKM. The chain's CDR3 is CASSLGGGQLRSPLHF. CDR3 DNA sequence: TGTGCCAGCAGTTTAGGTGGGGGACAGTTAAGATCACCCCTCCACTTT.

The chain joins TRBV5-5 to TRBJ2-1; TRBD1 agrees at 8 bases. The CDR3 consists of 15 residues. With 2 bases clipped from V and 8 bases from J, the junction kept 9 bases outside the gene matches. The germline CDR1 and CDR2 sequences are SGHKS and YYEKEE (reference sequence). CDR3 sequence reads: CASSFRQGRFDEQFF. The DNA of the CDR3 is TGTGCCAGCAGCTTTCGACAGGGGAGGTTCGATGAGCAGTTCTTC.

The genes are TRBV15 and TRBJ2-7; TRBD2 might be the D (5 bases). This CDR3 has 16 residues. Germline CDR1 reads LNHNV; CDR2 reads YYDKDF (reference sequence). Trimming stripped 0 bases from V and 3 bases from J, with 15 bases between. As DNA, the CDR3 is TGTGCCACCAGCAGAGATCGGGGAGCTTCCCGCTACGAGCAGTACTTC. Translation gives CATSRDRGASRYEQYF. Filled out from reference TRBV15 and TRBJ2-7, the complete variable domain reads DAMVIQNPRYQVTQFGKPVTLSCSQTLNHNVMYWYQQKSSQAPKLLFHYYDKDFNNEADTPDNFQSRRPNTSFCFLDIRSPGLGDTAMYLCATSRDRGASRYEQYFGPGTRLTVT.

There are a few counts of this clone. CDR3 nucleotide sequence: TGTGCCAGAAGCTTGTATCAGGGTCCAAACACCATATATTTT. This gives the protein CARSLYQGPNTIYF. The chain combines TRBV5-3 with TRBJ1-3, with a weak D call TRBD1 (5 bases). TRBV5-3 is sorted into the ORF group, with uncertain function. The CDR3 sequence is 14 residues long. Trimming took 1 base from V and 6 from J, leaving 11 bases between them.

The chain joins TRBV27 to TRBJ2-2; D is possibly TRBD2 (6 bases). In germline, CDR1 is MNHEY, CDR2 SMNVEV (reference sequence). CDR3 length equals 15 residues. Trimming shortened V by 5 bases and J by 0 bases, and 10 bases separated the two germline ends. The DNA for the CDR3 is TGTGCCAGCAGTCAGACTAGTACGAACACCGGGGAGCTGTTTTTT. Translation gives CASSQTSTNTGELFF.

Ten or more counts support this clone. This rearrangement joins TRBV11-1 to TRBJ2-7, with 9 bases aligning to TRBD1. Per germline, CDR1 SGHAT and CDR2 FQDESV (reference sequence). V dropped 5 bases and J dropped 0; count of bases not matched to a gene: 8. The CDR3 sequence is 16 residues long. The CDR3 sequence: CASSGTGPGSSYEQYF. DNA of the CDR3: TGTGCCAGCAGCGGGACAGGGCCGGGGAGCTCCTACGAGCAGTACTTC.

This chain joins TRBV3-1 (or the pseudogene TRBV3-2) and TRBJ2-5; unclear D gene. This CDR3 contains 14 residues. Trimming pared 4 bases from V and 5 bases from J, leaving 14 bases between. Germline CDR1 LGHDT, CDR2 YNNKEL (reference sequence). As DNA, the CDR3 is TGTGCCAGCAGCCGCGACTCAGCGTCTGAGACCCAGTACTTC. Its protein product is CASSRDSASETQYF.

The V call is TRBV5-8, the J call TRBJ2-3; TRBD2 matches 12 bases. This CDR3 has 16 residues. The V gene's germline CDR1 is SGHTS and CDR2 YDEGEE. The J segment lost 6 bases and the V segment lost 4 bases, leaving 9 bases of the junction unmatched. DNA for the CDR3: TGTGCCAGCAGCCCGAGTCGACTAGCGGGGGTGGATACGCAGTATTTT. Protein: CASSPSRLAGVDTQYF.

The chain couples TRBV6-2 or TRBV6-3 to TRBJ1-2; 7 bases are a match to TRBD1. The germline CDR1 and CDR2 sequences are MNHEY and SVGEGT. Unmatched junction bases numbered 4, after V lost 5 bases and J lost 4 bases. The CDR3 length is 13 residues. The CDR3 region is CASSRRDSYGYTF. CDR3 DNA sequence: TGTGCCAGCAGTAGACGGGACAGCTATGGCTACACCTTC.